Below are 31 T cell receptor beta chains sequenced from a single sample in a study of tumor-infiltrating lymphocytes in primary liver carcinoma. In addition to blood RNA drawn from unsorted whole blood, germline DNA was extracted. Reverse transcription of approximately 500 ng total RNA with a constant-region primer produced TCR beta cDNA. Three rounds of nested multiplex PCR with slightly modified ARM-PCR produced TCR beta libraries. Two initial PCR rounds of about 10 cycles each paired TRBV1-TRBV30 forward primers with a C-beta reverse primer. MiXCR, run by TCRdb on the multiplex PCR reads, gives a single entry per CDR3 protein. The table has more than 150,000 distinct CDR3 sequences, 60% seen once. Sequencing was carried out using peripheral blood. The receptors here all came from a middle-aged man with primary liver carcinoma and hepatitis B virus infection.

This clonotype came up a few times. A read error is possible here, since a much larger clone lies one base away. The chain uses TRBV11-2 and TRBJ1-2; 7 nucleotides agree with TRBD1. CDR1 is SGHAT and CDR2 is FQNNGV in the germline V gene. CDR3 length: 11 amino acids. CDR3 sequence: CANSLLRDRDF. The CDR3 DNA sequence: TGTGCCAACAGCCTGCTCCGGGACAGAGACTTC.

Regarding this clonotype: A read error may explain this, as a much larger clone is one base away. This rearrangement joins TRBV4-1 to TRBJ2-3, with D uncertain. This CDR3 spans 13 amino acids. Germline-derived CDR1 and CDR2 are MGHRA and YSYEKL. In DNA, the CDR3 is TGCCCCAGCAGCCAAGAATACGGAGATACGCAGTATTTT. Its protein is CPSSQEYGDTQYF.

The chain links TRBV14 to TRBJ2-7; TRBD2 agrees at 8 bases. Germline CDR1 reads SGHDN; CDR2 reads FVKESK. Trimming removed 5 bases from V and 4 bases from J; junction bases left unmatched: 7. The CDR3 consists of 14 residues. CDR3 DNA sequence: TGTGCCAGCAGCACCAGCGGGAGAAGGTACGAGCAGTACTTC. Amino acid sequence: CASSTSGRRYEQYF.

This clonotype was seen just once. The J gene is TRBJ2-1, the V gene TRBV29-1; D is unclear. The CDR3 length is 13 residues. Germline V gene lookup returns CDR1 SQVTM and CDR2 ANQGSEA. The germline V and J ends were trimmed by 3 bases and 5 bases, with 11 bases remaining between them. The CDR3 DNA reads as TGCAGCGTTGATCTCAGGACGAACAATGAGCAGTTCTTC. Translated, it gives CSVDLRTNNEQFF.

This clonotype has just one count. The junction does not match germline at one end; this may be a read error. The CDR3 is CASSLEREASNEQLF. The CDR3 region has the DNA TGTGCCAGCAGCCTAGAGCGGGAGGCGAGCAATGAGCAGCTCTTC. V and J are TRBV4-2 and TRBJ2-1, with 9 bases matching TRBD2. The CDR3 runs to 15 residues. CDR1 is LGHNA and CDR2 is YNFKEQ in the germline V gene.

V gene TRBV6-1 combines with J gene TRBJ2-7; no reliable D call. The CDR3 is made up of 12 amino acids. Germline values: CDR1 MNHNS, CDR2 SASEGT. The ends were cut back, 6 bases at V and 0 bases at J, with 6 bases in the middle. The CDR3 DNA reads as TGTGCCAGCAGCCTTCCCTCCTACGAGCAGTACTTC. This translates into CASSLPSYEQYF.

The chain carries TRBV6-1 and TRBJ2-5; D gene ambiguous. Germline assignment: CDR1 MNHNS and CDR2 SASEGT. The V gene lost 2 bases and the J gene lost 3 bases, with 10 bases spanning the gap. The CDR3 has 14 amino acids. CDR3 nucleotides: TGTGCCAGCAGTGAAAACTACATAGAAGAGACCCAGTACTTC. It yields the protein CASSENYIEETQYF.

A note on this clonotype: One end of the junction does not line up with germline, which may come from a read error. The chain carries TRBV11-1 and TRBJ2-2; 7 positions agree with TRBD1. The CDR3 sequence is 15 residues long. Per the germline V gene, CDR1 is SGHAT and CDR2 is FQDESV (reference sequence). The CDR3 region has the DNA TGTGTCAGCAGCCGAGGGGGCTTGAACACCGTGGAGCTGTTTTTT. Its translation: CVSSRGGLNTVELFF. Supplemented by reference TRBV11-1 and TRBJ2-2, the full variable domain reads EAEVAQSPRYKITEKSQAVAFWCDPISGHATLYWYRQILGQGPELLVQFQDESVVDDSQLPKDRFSAERLKGVDSTLKIQPAELGDSAMYLCVSSRGGLNTVELFFGEGSRLTVL.

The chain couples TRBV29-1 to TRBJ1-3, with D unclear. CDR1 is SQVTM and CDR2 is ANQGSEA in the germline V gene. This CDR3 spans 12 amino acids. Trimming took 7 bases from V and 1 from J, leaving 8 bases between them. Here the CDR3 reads CSGLWSGNTIYF. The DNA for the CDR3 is TGCAGCGGACTTTGGTCTGGAAACACCATATATTTT. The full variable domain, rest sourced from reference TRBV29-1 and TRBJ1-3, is SAVISQKPSRDICQRGTSLTIQCQVDSQVTMMFWYRQQPGQSLTLIATANQGSEATYESGFVIDKFPISRPNLTFSTLTVSNMSPEDSSIYLCSGLWSGNTIYFGEGSWLTVV.

CDR3 in amino acids: CASSLGGTGYGYTF. CDR3 DNA: TGTGCCAGCAGTTTAGGAGGGACAGGGTATGGCTACACCTTC. This chain joins TRBV12-3 or TRBV12-4 and TRBJ1-2, with 9 bases fitting TRBD1. The CDR3 is made up of 14 amino acids. Trimming removed 1 base from V and 5 bases from J; junction bases left unmatched: 2.

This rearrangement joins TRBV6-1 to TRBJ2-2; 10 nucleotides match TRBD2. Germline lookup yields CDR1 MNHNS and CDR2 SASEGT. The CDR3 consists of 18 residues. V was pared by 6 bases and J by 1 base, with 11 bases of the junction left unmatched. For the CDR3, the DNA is TGTGCCAGCAGGAGCCCCGGGACTAGCGTTCGGAACACCGGGGAGCTGTTTTTT. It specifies CASRSPGTSVRNTGELFF.

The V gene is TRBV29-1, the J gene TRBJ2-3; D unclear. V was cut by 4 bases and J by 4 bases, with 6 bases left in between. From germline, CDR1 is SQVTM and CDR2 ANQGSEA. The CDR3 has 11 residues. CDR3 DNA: TGCAGCGTTGGGTGGCCAGATACGCAGTATTTT. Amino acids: CSVGWPDTQYF.

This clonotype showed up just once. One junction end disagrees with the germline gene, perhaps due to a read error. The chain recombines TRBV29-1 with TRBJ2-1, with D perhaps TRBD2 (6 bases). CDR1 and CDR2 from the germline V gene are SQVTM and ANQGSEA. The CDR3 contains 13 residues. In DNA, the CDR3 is TGCAGCGCAGTCCGGGAGTCCTACTATGAGCAGTTCTTC. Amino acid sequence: CSAVRESYYEQFF.

The CDR3: CASSTRRDSITHSPLHF. The CDR3 DNA reads as TGTGCCAGCAGCACACGCCGGGACAGCATTACCCATTCACCCCTCCACTTT. The gene calls are TRBV5-6 and TRBJ1-6; 7 bases are a match to TRBD1. The CDR3 length is 17 residues. Per germline, CDR1 SGHDT and CDR2 YYEEEE. V lost 4 bases, J lost 8 bases, and 15 bases stayed unmatched.

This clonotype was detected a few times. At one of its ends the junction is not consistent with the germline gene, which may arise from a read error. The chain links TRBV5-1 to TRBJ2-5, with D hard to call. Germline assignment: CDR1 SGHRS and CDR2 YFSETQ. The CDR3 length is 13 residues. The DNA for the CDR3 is TGTGCCAGCAGTTTAGCAGGACCAGAGACCCAGTACTTC. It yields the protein CASSLAGPETQYF.

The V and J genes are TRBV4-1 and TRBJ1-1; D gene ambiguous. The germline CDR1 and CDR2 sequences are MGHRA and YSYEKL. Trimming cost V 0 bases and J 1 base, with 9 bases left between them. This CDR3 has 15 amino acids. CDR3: CASSQESPANTEAFF. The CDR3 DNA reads TGCGCCAGCAGCCAAGAAAGTCCAGCGAACACTGAAGCTTTCTTT.

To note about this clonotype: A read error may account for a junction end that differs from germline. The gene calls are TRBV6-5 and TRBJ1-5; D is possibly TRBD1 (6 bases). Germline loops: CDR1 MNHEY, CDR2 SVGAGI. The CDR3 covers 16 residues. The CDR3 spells CAISEGGGRGNQPQHF. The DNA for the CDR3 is TGTGCCATCAGTGAAGGGGGGGGTAGGGGCAATCAGCCCCAGCATTTT.

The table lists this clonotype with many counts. In nucleotides, the CDR3 is TGCAGCGCCGGGGGATGGGGGACCCGCGCCAGTGAGCAGTTCTTC. As protein: CSAGGWGTRASEQFF. The chain couples TRBV29-1 to TRBJ2-1, with D perhaps TRBD2 (6 bases). The V and J ends lost 7 bases and 9 bases respectively, with 25 bases between them. Germline V gene sequence: CDR1 SQVTM, CDR2 ANQGSEA. This CDR3 comprises 15 residues.

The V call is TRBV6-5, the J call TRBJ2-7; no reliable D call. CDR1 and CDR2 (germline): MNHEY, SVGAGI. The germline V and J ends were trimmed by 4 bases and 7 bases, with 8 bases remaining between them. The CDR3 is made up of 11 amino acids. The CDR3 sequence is CASSSLWEQYF. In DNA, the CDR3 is TGTGCCAGCAGTTCGCTGTGGGAGCAGTACTTC.

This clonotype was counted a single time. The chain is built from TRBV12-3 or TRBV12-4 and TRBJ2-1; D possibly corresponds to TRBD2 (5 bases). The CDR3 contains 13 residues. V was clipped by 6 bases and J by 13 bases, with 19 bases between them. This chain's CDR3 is CASSPHTGNGQFF. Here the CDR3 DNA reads TGTGCCAGCAGCCCCCATACGGGGAATGGACAGTTCTTC.

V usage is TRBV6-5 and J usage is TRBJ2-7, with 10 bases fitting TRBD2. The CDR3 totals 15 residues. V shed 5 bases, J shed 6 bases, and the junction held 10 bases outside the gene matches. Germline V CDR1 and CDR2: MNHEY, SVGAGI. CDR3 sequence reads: CASSLISSGRGEQYF. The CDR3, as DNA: TGTGCCAGCAGTCTGATTTCTAGCGGGAGAGGCGAGCAGTACTTC.

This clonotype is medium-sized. The CDR3 DNA reads as TGTGCCGGAGGGGCACGGGAGCCCGCAGATACGCAGTATTTT. Its protein product is CAGGAREPADTQYF. The rearrangement uses TRBV11-2 and TRBJ2-3; weak D call: TRBD2 (6 bases). The CDR3 covers 14 residues. The germline gives CDR1 SGHAT, CDR2 FQNNGV. V was trimmed by 11 bases and J by 4 bases, leaving 19 bases between them.

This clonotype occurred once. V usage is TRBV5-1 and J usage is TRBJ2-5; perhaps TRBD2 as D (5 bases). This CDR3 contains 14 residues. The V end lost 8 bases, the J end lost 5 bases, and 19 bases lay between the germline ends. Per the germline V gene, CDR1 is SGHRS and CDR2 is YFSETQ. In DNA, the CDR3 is TGCGCCAGAAGCGGTGCCAGTAACGGGGAGACCCAGTACTTC. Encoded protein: CARSGASNGETQYF.

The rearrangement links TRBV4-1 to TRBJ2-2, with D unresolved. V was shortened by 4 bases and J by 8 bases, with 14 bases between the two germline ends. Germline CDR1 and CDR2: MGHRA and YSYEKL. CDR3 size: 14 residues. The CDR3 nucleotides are TGCGCCAGCAGCCTCAGACACCTAGGTGGGGAGCTGTTTTTT. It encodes CASSLRHLGGELFF.

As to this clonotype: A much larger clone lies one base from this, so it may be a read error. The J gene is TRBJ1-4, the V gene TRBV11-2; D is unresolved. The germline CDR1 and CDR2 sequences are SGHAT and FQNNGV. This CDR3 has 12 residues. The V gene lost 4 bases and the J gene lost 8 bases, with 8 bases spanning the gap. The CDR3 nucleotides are TGTGCCAGCAGCTCAGATAGGGAAAAACTGTTTTTT. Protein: CASSSDREKLFF.

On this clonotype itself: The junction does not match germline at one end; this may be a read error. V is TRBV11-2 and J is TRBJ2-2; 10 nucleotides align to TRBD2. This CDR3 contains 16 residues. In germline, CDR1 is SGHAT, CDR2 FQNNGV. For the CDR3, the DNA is TGTCCCAGCAGTCGGACTAGCGGAGATAACACCGGGGAGCTCTTTTTT. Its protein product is CPSSRTSGDNTGELFF.

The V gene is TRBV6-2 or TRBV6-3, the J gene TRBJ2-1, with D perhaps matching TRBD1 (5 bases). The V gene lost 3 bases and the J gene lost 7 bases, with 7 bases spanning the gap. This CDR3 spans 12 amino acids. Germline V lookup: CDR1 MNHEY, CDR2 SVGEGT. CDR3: CASSYKGNEQFF. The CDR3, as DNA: TGTGCCAGCAGTTATAAGGGGAATGAGCAGTTCTTC.

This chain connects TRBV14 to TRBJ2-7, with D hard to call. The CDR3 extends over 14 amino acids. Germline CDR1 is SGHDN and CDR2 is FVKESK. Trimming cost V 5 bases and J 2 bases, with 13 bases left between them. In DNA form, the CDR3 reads TGTGCCAGCAGCACGCCCTGGGCACCCTACGAGCAGTACTTC. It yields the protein CASSTPWAPYEQYF.

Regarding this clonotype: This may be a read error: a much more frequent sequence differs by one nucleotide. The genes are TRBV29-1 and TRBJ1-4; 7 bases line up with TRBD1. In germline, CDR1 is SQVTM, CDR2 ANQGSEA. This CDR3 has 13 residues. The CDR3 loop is CSAEEGAEEKLFF. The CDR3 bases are TGCAGCGCTGAAGAGGGGGCGGAAGAAAAACTGTTTTTT. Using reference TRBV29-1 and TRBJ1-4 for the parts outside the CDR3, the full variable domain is SAVISQKPSRDICQRGTSLTIQCQVDSQVTMMFWYRQQPGQSLTLIATANQGSEATYESGFVIDKFPISRPNLTFSTLTVSNMSPEDSSIYLCSAEEGAEEKLFFGSGTQLSVL.

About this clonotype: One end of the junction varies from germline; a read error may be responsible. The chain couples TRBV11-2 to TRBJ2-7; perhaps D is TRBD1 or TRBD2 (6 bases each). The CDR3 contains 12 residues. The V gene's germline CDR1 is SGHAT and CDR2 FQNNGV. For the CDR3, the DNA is TGTGCCAGCAGTTTAGTATGGGGGGCGCAGTACTTC. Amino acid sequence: CASSLVWGAQYF.

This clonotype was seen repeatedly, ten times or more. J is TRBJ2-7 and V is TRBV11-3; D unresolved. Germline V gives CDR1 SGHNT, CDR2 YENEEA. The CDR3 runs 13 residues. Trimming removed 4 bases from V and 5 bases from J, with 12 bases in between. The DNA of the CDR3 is TGTGCCAGCAGCTCAGGCCCAGCCAACGAGCAGTACTTC. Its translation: CASSSGPANEQYF.